This T cell receptor (beta chain) was obtained from a study of blood T cells in healthy people across ages. Study outcomes and limitations: Not knowing donor CMV status may have confounded expanded clonotype changes. In older individuals, TCR beta diversity per million T cells was lower, falling roughly linearly with age.

Worth noting for this clonotype: Its target is unknown.

This CDR3 is built from 14 residues. The V end was cut by 4 bases, the J end by 3 bases, with 13 bases between. Germline-derived CDR1 and CDR2 are SGHNT and YENEEA. A second roughly 7 to 11 cycle PCR used barcoded and J-beta primers. Each cDNA molecule was tagged by a template-switch adaptor with 12 random nucleotides. From the 5' RACE reads, TCRdb called clonotypes with MiXCR, one entry per CDR3 protein. Among approximately 2,000,000 distinct CDR3 sequences, approximately 40% were seen once, and the ten largest hold about 23%. This chain links TRBV11-3 with TRBJ2-7, with D possibly being TRBD1 or TRBD2 (5 bases each). The TCR comes from a human donor in good health. Sequenced material: blood. CDR3 amino acids: CASSSRDGDYEQYF. The CDR3 DNA sequence: TGTGCCAGCAGCTCTAGGGACGGGGACTACGAGCAGTACTTC.